The 25 T cell receptor beta chains presented below share a single source sample, sequenced in a study of blood T cells in healthy people across ages. The authors ran a second PCR of about 6 to 11 cycles using a sample-barcoded 5' primer and a J-beta primer mix. Via MiXCR, TCRdb re-called the 5' RACE reads, giving one row per CDR3 protein. The data hold some 1.5 million distinct CDR3 sequences, with approximately 30% observed a single time. The specimen sequenced was blood. These receptors were obtained from a woman aged 25 to 39 in good health.

This chain uses TRBV28 with TRBJ2-1, with D maybe TRBD1 (5 bases). The CDR3 contains 14 residues. The V end lost 7 bases, the J end lost 4 bases, and 14 bases lay between the germline ends. The germline V gene encodes CDR1 MDHEN and CDR2 SYDVKM. The DNA for the CDR3 is TGTGCCAGCAATTACAGGCGAGATTACAATGAGCAGTTCTTC. Protein sequence: CASNYRRDYNEQFF. The entire variable domain, with the rest obtained from reference TRBV28 and TRBJ2-1, is as follows: DVKVTQSSRYLVKRTGEKVFLECVQDMDHENMFWYRQDPGLGLRLIYFSYDVKMKEKGDIPEGYSVSREKKERFSLILESASTNQTSMYLCASNYRRDYNEQFFGPGTRLTVL.

This sequence joins TRBV2 and TRBJ2-4; D gene ambiguous. CDR3 size: 15 residues. Trimming took off 1 base at V and 0 bases at J, with 7 bases between the two ends. Per the germline V gene, CDR1 is SNHLY and CDR2 is FYNNEI. CDR3 in amino acids: CASSEGSLAKNIQYF. Written as DNA, the CDR3 is TGTGCCAGCAGTGAAGGGTCCCTAGCCAAAAACATTCAGTACTTC.

As regards this clonotype: A much more abundant neighbour one base away suggests this may be a read error. The V and J genes are TRBV20-1 and TRBJ2-6, with 10 bases identical to TRBD1. This CDR3 contains 15 residues. CDR1 is DFQATT and CDR2 is SNEGSKA in the germline V gene (reference sequence). The CDR3 loop is CSARGTGTGANVRTF. The CDR3 DNA reads as TGCAGTGCTAGAGGGACAGGGACAGGGGCCAACGTCCGGACTTTC.

The chain employs TRBV7-2 and TRBJ2-7; D may be TRBD2 (6 bases). The CDR3 is 14 amino acids. Per germline, CDR1 SGHTA and CDR2 FQGNSA. V was trimmed by 5 bases and J by 4 bases, leaving 15 bases between them. This chain's CDR3 is CASSRGGPIYEQYF. The CDR3 region has the DNA TGTGCCAGCAGCCGTGGAGGGCCTATTTACGAGCAGTACTTC.

The V and J genes are TRBV29-1 and TRBJ2-1; tentatively, D is TRBD2 (6 bases). Trimming cost V 8 bases and J 0 bases, with 11 bases left between them. The CDR3 length is 13 residues. Germline V gene sequence: CDR1 SQVTM, CDR2 ANQGSEA. CDR3: CSSGRDSYNEQFF. CDR3 bases: TGCAGCTCGGGGCGGGACTCCTACAATGAGCAGTTCTTC.

The rearrangement links TRBV14 to TRBJ2-1; 14 positions agree with TRBD2. Trimming removed 0 bases from V and 5 bases from J; junction bases left unmatched: 3. CDR3 length equals 17 residues. Germline V CDR1 and CDR2: SGHDN, FVKESK. The CDR3 nucleotides read TGTGCCAGCAGCCAAGATTGGGGACTAGCGGGGGACAATGAGCAGTTCTTC. This gives the protein CASSQDWGLAGDNEQFF.

There are a few counts of this clonotype. V and J are TRBV13 and TRBJ1-2; D ambiguous. Germline assignment: CDR1 PRHDT and CDR2 FYEKMQ (reference sequence). Trimming left V 6 bases short and J 2 bases short, with 13 bases between. This CDR3 contains 14 residues. The CDR3 here is CASRIRGSNYGYTF. CDR3 sequence (DNA): TGTGCCAGCAGAATACGAGGCAGCAACTATGGCTACACCTTC.

Worth noting for this clonotype: A much larger clone is a single base away; this may be a read error. The rearrangement links TRBV29-1 to TRBJ2-7, with D tentatively TRBD1 (6 bases). Trimming cost V 5 bases and J 7 bases, with 21 bases left between them. Germline CDR1 reads SQVTM; CDR2 reads ANQGSEA. This CDR3 spans 14 amino acids. DNA of the CDR3: TGCAGCGTTTCCAGGGGATCTTTAGAAGTGGAGCAGTACTTC. Its protein is CSVSRGSLEVEQYF.

The rearrangement links TRBV6-6 to TRBJ2-1; no definite D call. The germline CDR1 and CDR2 sequences are MNHNY and SVGAGI (reference sequence). The CDR3 has 10 residues. With 8 bases removed from V and 8 bases from J, the gap between germline ends came to 7 bases. CDR3 in amino acids: CASVRYEQFF. CDR3 sequence (DNA): TGTGCCAGCGTCAGGTATGAGCAGTTCTTC.

This clonotype came up a few times. J is TRBJ1-4 and V is TRBV4-1; D remains unclear. The CDR3 length is 16 residues. Trimming left V 0 bases short and J 7 bases short, with 15 bases between. CDR1 and CDR2 (germline): MGHRA, YSYEKL. The CDR3 reads CASSQEWYEVPEKLFF. The CDR3 DNA sequence: TGCGCCAGCAGCCAAGAGTGGTATGAAGTTCCTGAAAAACTGTTTTTT.

The rearrangement uses TRBV20-1 and TRBJ2-7; possible D gene TRBD1, 5 bases. The V and J ends lost 0 bases and 4 bases respectively, with 10 bases between them. Per germline, CDR1 DFQATT and CDR2 SNEGSKA (reference sequence). The CDR3 extends over 13 amino acids. The CDR3 region has the DNA TGCAGTGCTAGAGAAGGGGCAGGGTACGAGCAGTACTTC. Translation: CSAREGAGYEQYF.

This clonotype showed up many times. The chain has TRBV5-6 and TRBJ2-7; tentatively, D is TRBD1 (6 bases). Germline V gene data show CDR1 as SGHDT and CDR2 as YYEEEE. V was trimmed by 2 bases and J by 2 bases, leaving 11 bases between them. The CDR3 is 14 amino acids. The CDR3 protein is CASSFGDNTYEQYF. The CDR3 DNA sequence: TGTGCCAGCAGCTTCGGGGACAATACCTACGAGCAGTACTTC.

In this sample, this clonotype turned up a few times. The chain links TRBV7-2 to TRBJ2-1, with a possible D match to TRBD2 (6 bases). CDR1 SGHTA and CDR2 FQGNSA come from the germline V gene. Trimming stripped 1 base from V and 9 bases from J, with 13 bases between. The CDR3 length is 14 residues. CDR3 DNA sequence: TGTGCCAGCAGCTTAGGTCCGGGAGCGGGTGAGCAGTTCTTC. Its protein product is CASSLGPGAGEQFF.

This clonotype was counted between two and nine times. This rearrangement joins TRBV19 to TRBJ1-1, with D uncertain. The germline CDR1 and CDR2 sequences are LNHDA and SQIVND (reference sequence). The CDR3 runs to 14 residues. V lost 3 bases to trimming and J lost 3 bases, with 11 bases between them. In nucleotides, the CDR3 is TGTGCCAGTAGTATTGGTCAGCCTTACACTGAAGCTTTCTTT. This codes for CASSIGQPYTEAFF.

As concerns this clonotype: The junction departs from germline at one end; a sequencing error may be responsible. The gene calls are TRBV12-3 or TRBV12-4 and TRBJ2-4, with 9 bases aligning to TRBD1. The end of the DNA fits TRBJ2-7 better, so the J call may be wrong. CDR3 length: 14 residues. The CDR3 DNA follows: TGTACCAGCAGCGACCCGGGACAGGGCTACGAGCAGTACTTC. This codes for CTSSDPGQGYEQYF.

This clonotype appeared many times. This sequence joins TRBV5-1 and TRBJ2-3; D call uncertain. This CDR3 is built from 13 residues. In germline, CDR1 is SGHRS, CDR2 YFSETQ. Trimming pared 2 bases from V and 6 bases from J, leaving 10 bases between. CDR3 nucleotides: TGCGCCAGCAGCTTCCGGGTGGGGGATACGCAGTATTTT. It encodes CASSFRVGDTQYF. The whole variable domain, remainder taken from reference TRBV5-1 and TRBJ2-3, is KAGVTQTPRYLIKTRGQQVTLSCSPISGHRSVSWYQQTPGQGLQFLFEYFSETQRNKGNFPGRFSGRQFSNSRSEMNVSTLELGDSALYLCASSFRVGDTQYFGPGTRLTVL.

The table lists this clonotype with a few counts. The chain joins TRBV7-9 to TRBJ2-7; D gene unclear. V lost 2 bases and J 3 bases, leaving 8 bases between the germline ends. The CDR3 sequence is 13 residues long. Germline CDR1 is SEHNR and CDR2 is FQNEAQ (reference sequence). The CDR3 is CASSLIADYEQYF. CDR3 in DNA: TGTGCCAGCAGCTTAATCGCAGACTACGAGCAGTACTTC.

The V call is TRBV9, the J call TRBJ2-5; the match to TRBD2 covers 9 bases. The CDR3 is 16 amino acids. Trimming removed 3 bases from V and 4 bases from J; junction bases left unmatched: 10. CDR1 SGDLS and CDR2 YYNGEE come from the germline V gene. DNA for the CDR3: TGTGCCAGCAGCGCCCAGTCTAGCGGGGTAGGAGAGACCCAGTACTTC. Its protein product is CASSAQSSGVGETQYF.

The chain carries TRBV12-3 or TRBV12-4 and TRBJ2-3; perhaps D is TRBD1 or TRBD2 (7 bases each). The CDR3 is made up of 15 amino acids. Trimming removed 3 bases at V and 4 bases at J, with 14 bases between. The CDR3 is CASSFRQGGADTQYF. DNA of the CDR3: TGTGCCAGCAGTTTCCGACAGGGAGGGGCAGATACGCAGTATTTT.

The V call is TRBV5-6, the J call TRBJ2-5, with 12 nucleotides matching TRBD2. With the DNA end fitting TRBJ2-7 better, the J assignment may be wrong. The CDR3 is made up of 14 amino acids. Germline lookup yields CDR1 SGHDT and CDR2 YYEEEE. CDR3 bases: TGTGCCAGCAGCTTGTCACTAGCGGGGGGCGAGCAGTACTTC. Its protein is CASSLSLAGGEQYF.

A few counts support this clonotype. This rearrangement joins TRBV5-1 to TRBJ2-5, with 10 bases aligning to TRBD2. The length of the CDR3 is 16 residues. Trimming removed 2 bases from V and 3 bases from J; junction bases left unmatched: 7. Germline V gene lookup returns CDR1 SGHRS and CDR2 YFSETQ. CDR3 bases: TGCGCCAGCAGCTTTCAAACTAGCGGGAAGGAAGAGACCCAGTACTTC. Its translation is CASSFQTSGKEETQYF.

The chain is built from TRBV11-2 and TRBJ2-5; possible D gene TRBD1, 7 bases. In germline, CDR1 is SGHAT, CDR2 FQNNGV. The V end lost 3 bases, the J end lost 9 bases, and 23 bases lay between the germline ends. CDR3 length equals 16 residues. The CDR3 DNA reads TGTGCCAGCAGCTTTGGGAGGACAGGCCCGACCGGGGCCCAGTACTTC. Residues: CASSFGRTGPTGAQYF. The full variable domain, in which reference TRBV11-2 and TRBJ2-5 provide the parts outside the CDR3, is EAGVAQSPRYKIIEKRQSVAFWCNPISGHATLYWYQQILGQGPKLLIQFQNNGVVDDSQLPKDRFSAERLKGVDSTLKIQPAKLEDSAVYLCASSFGRTGPTGAQYFGPGTRLLVL.

This clonotype was observed a handful of times. This chain's CDR3 is CASSLTIGGALHQETQYF. The CDR3 DNA reads as TGTGCCAGCAGCCTAACAATCGGGGGGGCCCTGCACCAAGAGACCCAGTACTTC. This rearrangement joins TRBV28 to TRBJ2-5, with 8 bases lining up with TRBD2. This CDR3 is 18 amino acids long. The V segment lost 6 bases and the J segment 0 bases; nucleotides outside the gene matches: 15. Germline V gene sequence: CDR1 MDHEN, CDR2 SYDVKM.

Concerning this clonotype: A single base separates this from a much larger clone, so it may be a read error. This chain uses TRBV3-1 with TRBJ2-1; 7 bases are shared with TRBD2. Looked up from germline, CDR1 is LGHDT and CDR2 is YNNKEL (reference sequence). The CDR3 loop spans 14 amino acids. Trimming at V came to 5 bases and at J to 8 bases, leaving 9 bases not matched to a gene. This CDR3 reads CASSSGTNGDEQFF. In DNA, the CDR3 is TGTGCCAGCAGCAGCGGGACTAACGGTGATGAGCAGTTCTTC.

The V gene is TRBV6-5, the J gene TRBJ2-1; a weak D match, TRBD1 (7 bases). Germline CDR1 reads MNHEY; CDR2 reads SVGAGI. This CDR3 region has 16 residues. V was clipped by 5 bases and J by 10 bases, with 24 bases between them. In nucleotides, the CDR3 is TGTGCCAGCAGTCCCGGGGGACAGACGCTTGGGCTAGAGCAGTTCTTC. Protein sequence: CASSPGGQTLGLEQFF.